One and the same sample provided the 30 T cell receptor beta chains below, sequenced in a study of immune heterogeneity within non-small cell lung tumors. Template input, which was bulk tumor genomic DNA, totaled approximately 630 ng per sample. Surgical sampling yielded several biopsies per primary tumor (spaced far apart). Before undergoing curative surgery, patients had newly diagnosed non-small cell lung cancer that was untreated. It was a multiplex PCR that amplified TCR beta CDR3, with 32 V and 13 J primers. TCRdb redid the calling of the multiplex PCR reads with MiXCR, one entry per CDR3 protein. This table holds 20,000 to 25,000 distinct CDR3 sequences, around 30% found once. Sequenced material: lung tumor tissue. These receptors all come from a man aged 40-49 years with non-small cell lung cancer.

The chain has TRBV18 and TRBJ2-5; no clear D. Trimming removed 2 bases at V and 1 base at J, with 5 bases between. This CDR3 has 13 amino acids. Germline CDR1 is KGHSH and CDR2 is LQKENI. CDR3 residues: CASSPLPQETQYF. CDR3 nucleotides: TGTGCCAGCTCACCATTGCCCCAAGAGACCCAGTACTTC. The full variable domain, with the rest looked up from reference TRBV18 and TRBJ2-5, is NAGVMQNPRHLVRRRGQEARLRCSPMKGHSHVYWYRQLPEEGLKFMVYLQKENIIDESGMPKERFSAEFPKEGPSILRIQQVVRGDSAAYFCASSPLPQETQYFGPGTRLLVL.

In the case of this clonotype: A much larger clone lies one base from this, so it may be a read error. This chain joins TRBV2 and TRBJ1-2; 9 bases are shared with TRBD1. This CDR3 is built from 15 residues. Per germline, CDR1 SNHLY and CDR2 FYNNEI. Unmatched junction bases numbered 6, after V lost 6 bases and J lost 1 base. As DNA, the CDR3 is TGTGCCAGCAGGACACCGGGACAGGGTAACTATGGCTACACCTTC. Protein: CASRTPGQGNYGYTF.

This clonotype appeared many times. This chain links TRBV2 with TRBJ2-1; a weak D match, TRBD2 (6 bases). Trimming pared 7 bases from V and 12 bases from J, leaving 19 bases between. The CDR3 is 13 residues long. Germline CDR1 is SNHLY and CDR2 is FYNNEI. The CDR3: CASKSAGAQGQFF. The CDR3 nucleotides are TGTGCCAGCAAGTCAGCGGGTGCGCAGGGGCAGTTCTTC.

This clonotype was observed many times. The V call is TRBV6-1, the J call TRBJ2-3; the match to TRBD1 covers 7 bases. V lost 4 bases and J lost 0; bases outside the gene matches: 10. Germline assignment: CDR1 MNHNS and CDR2 SASEGT. The CDR3 extends over 17 amino acids. Written as DNA, the CDR3 is TGTGCCAGCAGTGGCCCGGGACAGACAGTAAGCACAGATACGCAGTATTTT. Protein: CASSGPGQTVSTDTQYF.

This clonotype was counted ten times or more. The rearrangement links TRBV12-5 to TRBJ2-3, with a possible D match to TRBD2 (6 bases). The CDR3 has 18 amino acids. The ends were cut back, 5 bases at V and 2 bases at J, with 23 bases in the middle. Germline values: CDR1 LGHNT, CDR2 FRNRAP. The CDR3 DNA sequence: TGTGCTAGTGGTCCAATCCCGGGACGGGAGTCCTTCACAGATACGCAGTATTTT. Residues: CASGPIPGRESFTDTQYF.

Details on this clonotype: A much larger clone sits a single nucleotide away, making a read error possible. The chain links TRBV6-1 to TRBJ2-1; TRBD2 matches at 14 bases. The CDR3 covers 16 residues. Germline assignment: CDR1 MNHNS and CDR2 SASEGT. The CDR3 reads CASSGGGLAGGNKQFF. The DNA of the CDR3 is TGTGCCAGCAGTGGGGGCGGACTAGCGGGAGGCAATAAGCAGTTCTTC.

Concerning this clonotype itself: A much larger clone sits a single nucleotide away, making a read error possible. This rearrangement joins TRBV27 to TRBJ1-2; D is undetermined. Germline V gene sequence: CDR1 MNHEY, CDR2 SMNVEV (reference sequence). This CDR3 has 15 amino acids. The V end lost 7 bases, the J end lost 4 bases, and 19 bases lay between the germline ends. DNA for the CDR3: TGTGCCAGCAACCCTACTGACGGACCCCTCTATGGCTACACCTTC. It specifies CASNPTDGPLYGYTF.

This clonotype was counted at least ten times. The J gene is TRBJ2-7, the V gene TRBV28; D gene unclear. The CDR3 is 12 amino acids. Germline-derived CDR1 and CDR2 are MDHEN and SYDVKM. V lost 7 bases and J 3 bases, leaving 10 bases between the germline ends. The CDR3 reads CASTTSLYEQYF. The CDR3 nucleotides read TGTGCCAGCACCACCTCCCTCTACGAGCAGTACTTC.

The chain uses TRBV9 and TRBJ2-1; D call uncertain. The length of the CDR3 is 14 residues. Germline V gene data show CDR1 as SGDLS and CDR2 as YYNGEE. V was pared by 0 bases and J by 3 bases, with 7 bases between. CDR3 region: CASSVDPGYNEQFF. CDR3 nucleotide sequence: TGTGCCAGCAGCGTAGACCCAGGCTACAATGAGCAGTTCTTC. The full variable domain, rest sourced from reference TRBV9 and TRBJ2-1, is DSGVTQTPKHLITATGQRVTLRCSPRSGDLSVYWYQQSLDQGLQFLIQYYNGEERAKGNILERFSAQQFPDLHSELNLSSLELGDSALYFCASSVDPGYNEQFFGPGTRLTVL.

This clonotype appeared a few times. The J gene is TRBJ1-2, the V gene TRBV4-1; 9 bases are shared with TRBD1. CDR3 length: 16 amino acids. Germline V lookup: CDR1 MGHRA, CDR2 YSYEKL. After removal of 6 bases from V and 0 bases from J, the junction contained 8 bases not matched to a gene. The CDR3 bases are TGCGCCAGCAGGCCGGGACAGGGATACACTAACTATGGCTACACCTTC. Encoded protein: CASRPGQGYTNYGYTF.

The chain couples TRBV6-2 or TRBV6-3 to TRBJ2-1; 8 bases are a match to TRBD2. This CDR3 contains 15 residues. The trim removed 5 bases at V and 7 bases at J, leaving 10 bases unmatched. Germline V lookup: CDR1 MNHEY, CDR2 SVGEGT. Here the CDR3 reads CASSRSGTRKNEQFF. CDR3 sequence (DNA): TGTGCCAGCAGTCGATCCGGGACTAGAAAAAATGAGCAGTTCTTC.

As to this clonotype: One base away lies a much larger clone, so this may be a sequencing read error. V gene TRBV2 combines with J gene TRBJ1-6; D not certain. Per germline, CDR1 SNHLY and CDR2 FYNNEI. This CDR3 comprises 16 residues. CDR3 sequence (DNA): TGTGCCAGCAGAGAAGAGAGGGTGTTGGGTAATTCACCCCTCCACTTT. Translated: CASREERVLGNSPLHF.

This clonotype was seen at least ten times. The DNA of the CDR3 is TGTGCCAGCAGCCGCGGACAGGGGGCAGGTTCACCCCTCCACTTT. Translated, it gives CASSRGQGAGSPLHF. The chain is built from TRBV12-3 or TRBV12-4 and TRBJ1-6; 11 bases align to TRBD1. The CDR3 covers 15 residues. V shed 6 bases and J 9 bases; nucleotides not matched to a gene: 7.

This clonotype was recorded many times. This chain uses TRBV27 with TRBJ2-2; possible D gene TRBD2, 6 bases. The CDR3 runs 13 residues. The germline V gene has CDR1 MNHEY and CDR2 SMNVEV (reference sequence). V was shortened by 3 bases and J by 5 bases, with 7 bases between the two germline ends. In DNA form, the CDR3 reads TGTGCCAGCAGTTTTAGCGGTACCGGGGAGCTGTTTTTT. It is translated as CASSFSGTGELFF.

This clonotype turned up a few times. The chain is built from TRBV20-1 and TRBJ2-5; 10 nucleotides line up with TRBD1. The length of the CDR3 is 15 residues. With V trimmed by 6 bases and J by 3 bases, 10 bases remained unmatched. Germline CDR1 DFQATT, CDR2 SNEGSKA (reference sequence). The CDR3 DNA follows: TGCAGTGCAAAGCGCCCGGGACAGGGGAAAGAGACCCAGTACTTC. Translation gives CSAKRPGQGKETQYF.

The V gene is TRBV5-4, the J gene TRBJ2-7, with D possibly TRBD1 on 6 matching bases. This CDR3 contains 16 residues. V dropped 0 bases and J dropped 4 bases, with 17 bases sitting between them. CDR1 and CDR2 from the germline V gene are SGHNT and YYREEE (reference sequence). In DNA, the CDR3 is TGTGCCAGCAGCTTGGGGACCCCAGGGGCTGGGTACGAGCAGTACTTC. Protein product: CASSLGTPGAGYEQYF.

Relative to its sample, this clonotype is medium-sized. V is TRBV27 and J is TRBJ1-2, with 9 nucleotides matching TRBD1. CDR3 length: 17 residues. V lost 6 bases, J lost 0 bases, and 11 bases stayed unmatched. Germline values: CDR1 MNHEY, CDR2 SMNVEV (reference sequence). CDR3 in amino acids: CASSQAGTGRSNYGYTF. The DNA of the CDR3 is TGTGCCAGCAGCCAAGCCGGGACAGGGAGATCTAACTATGGCTACACCTTC.

This clonotype has ten or more counts. This rearrangement joins TRBV28 to TRBJ2-7, with 7 positions matching TRBD1. After removal of 9 bases from V and 2 bases from J, the junction contained 4 bases not matched to a gene. This CDR3 has 12 residues. From germline, CDR1 is MDHEN and CDR2 SYDVKM. The CDR3 DNA reads as TGTGCCAGTAAGACAGGGACCTACGAGCAGTACTTC. As protein: CASKTGTYEQYF.

The chain uses TRBV15 and TRBJ2-3, with no clear D. Germline CDR1 and CDR2: LNHNV and YYDKDF (reference sequence). V dropped 0 bases and J dropped 3 bases, with 1 base sitting between them. The CDR3 is 12 amino acids. The CDR3 DNA follows: TGTGCCACCAGCAGAGAAACAGATACGCAGTATTTT. Its protein is CATSRETDTQYF.

This clonotype is judged medium-sized. The chain employs TRBV7-9 and TRBJ2-7; D unresolved. This CDR3 has 13 residues. CDR1 is SEHNR, CDR2 FQNEAQ, per germline (reference sequence). V was clipped by 5 bases and J by 3 bases, with 11 bases between them. The CDR3 here is CASSQDGDYEQYF. CDR3 DNA: TGTGCCAGCAGCCAGGACGGAGACTACGAGCAGTACTTC.

This clonotype was counted many times. The chain couples TRBV12-3 or TRBV12-4 to TRBJ1-2; D perhaps matches TRBD1 (5 bases). The CDR3 runs to 14 residues. V was shortened by 1 base and J by 5 bases, with 11 bases between the two germline ends. The CDR3 spells CASSLEPGVYGYTF. Here the CDR3 DNA reads TGTGCCAGCAGTTTAGAGCCGGGGGTATATGGCTACACCTTC.

V gene TRBV6-2 or TRBV6-3 combines with J gene TRBJ2-1, with 14 bases that match TRBD2. Germline trimming cut 6 bases from V and 4 bases from J; bases unmatched to any gene: 5. The germline gives CDR1 MNHEY, CDR2 SVGEGT. The CDR3 sequence is 16 residues long. CDR3 in DNA: TGTGCCAGCAGCCCGACTAGCGGGGGGGGTTACAATGAGCAGTTCTTC. This gives the protein CASSPTSGGGYNEQFF.

Comment on this clonotype: A much larger clone lies a single base off, so this may be a read error. The V call is TRBV19, the J call TRBJ1-4, with D maybe TRBD1 (6 bases). The CDR3 covers 15 residues. Trimming shortened V by 4 bases and J by 6 bases, and 15 bases separated the two germline ends. The germline V gene has CDR1 LNHDA and CDR2 SQIVND (reference sequence). The CDR3 nucleotides read TGTGCCAGTAGTACCATACAGGGAGACGATGAAAAACTGTTTTTT. This translates into CASSTIQGDDEKLFF.

This clonotype showed up just a few times. The CDR3 is CASRNPRGARETQYF. CDR3 DNA: TGTGCCAGCAGAAACCCCAGGGGCGCTAGAGAGACCCAGTACTTC. The genes are TRBV6-1 and TRBJ2-5; D might be TRBD1 (6 bases). Trimming took 6 bases from V and 4 from J, leaving 18 bases between them. The CDR3 is 15 amino acids. Germline lookup yields CDR1 MNHNS and CDR2 SASEGT.

This clonotype was seen a few times. This chain uses TRBV5-6 with TRBJ2-1; perhaps TRBD2 as D (6 bases). V lost 4 bases and J lost 6, with 11 bases in between. CDR1 is SGHDT and CDR2 is YYEEEE in the germline V gene. This CDR3 is built from 13 residues. CDR3 nucleotide sequence: TGTGCCAGCAGCCTGGACTATCTCAATGAGCAGTTCTTC. It specifies CASSLDYLNEQFF.

The gene calls are TRBV20-1 and TRBJ2-7; 11 nucleotides match TRBD2. The CDR3 extends over 15 amino acids. V was clipped by 4 bases and J by 2 bases; unmatched bases: 7. In germline, CDR1 is DFQATT, CDR2 SNEGSKA (reference sequence). The CDR3 spells CSANPVSGRAYEQYF. In DNA form, the CDR3 reads TGCAGTGCTAATCCGGTTAGCGGGAGGGCCTACGAGCAGTACTTC.

The gene calls are TRBV11-2 and TRBJ1-1; D is ambiguous. Trimming took off 4 bases at V and 3 bases at J, with 15 bases between the two ends. This CDR3 region has 15 residues. The germline V gene has CDR1 SGHAT and CDR2 FQNNGV. The CDR3 is CASSSTPTSDTEAFF. DNA for the CDR3: TGTGCCAGCAGCTCAACCCCAACGTCGGACACTGAAGCTTTCTTT.

The chain carries TRBV2 and TRBJ2-3, with 8 positions matching TRBD1. Unmatched junction bases numbered 3, after V lost 7 bases and J lost 3 bases. CDR1 and CDR2 from the germline V gene are SNHLY and FYNNEI. This CDR3 has 13 residues. The CDR3 reads CASKDRETDTQYF. CDR3 DNA: TGTGCCAGCAAGGACAGGGAAACAGATACGCAGTATTTT.

Sample share makes this clonotype medium-sized (0.01 to 0.1%). The V call is TRBV6-2 or TRBV6-3, the J call TRBJ2-5; 11 bases agree with TRBD2. V was clipped by 4 bases and J by 5 bases; unmatched bases: 21. From germline, CDR1 is MNHEY and CDR2 SVGEGT. CDR3 length: 20 amino acids. The DNA for the CDR3 is TGTGCCAGCAGTTCTGGCCGTGGGGGTAGCGGGAGGGCCAAGTTTGAGACCCAGTACTTC. Translated, it gives CASSSGRGGSGRAKFETQYF.

On this clonotype itself: Since a much larger clone is just one base distant, this may be a read error. In this CDR3 the conserved last residue, phenylalanine or tryptophan, is missing, so a read error is likely. The chain recombines TRBV15 with TRBJ1-2; D is undetermined. Trimming cost V 5 bases and J 6 bases, with 10 bases left between them. CDR3 length: 12 residues. Germline loops: CDR1 LNHNV, CDR2 YYDKDF (reference sequence). This CDR3 is CATSGGSDGYTL. The CDR3 nucleotides are TGTGCCACCAGCGGCGGATCAGATGGCTACACCTTA.